The rows below give T cell receptor beta chains drawn from one sample of a study of T cell repertoires in cytomegalovirus infection. Via MiXCR, TCRdb re-called the reads, giving one row per CDR3 protein. Among about 740,000 distinct CDR3 sequences, about 40% were seen once, and the ten largest hold about 2.8%. Sequences were obtained from PBMCs. Receptors were obtained from a human donor in good health (CMV status not recorded). Some clones in this sample may be carry-over from other donors' samples. Each CDR3 is given with its conserved first and last residue. Each record gives: CDR3 protein, CDR3 DNA, clone size, V gene, J gene, D gene. A D gene is named only where the DNA matches it firmly. Size is stated for part of the rows, as once, few or many counts, or as a class when the clone is expanded.

CASSGGQGGETQYF	TGTGCCAGCAGTGGGGGACAGGGAGGGGAGACCCAGTACTTC	few	TRBV6-1	TRBJ2-5	TRBD1
CASSLVVNTGELFF	TGTGCCAGCAGCTTAGTGGTAAACACCGGGGAGCTGTTTTTT	few	TRBV7-9	TRBJ2-2	.
CATDLLCQRTDTQYF	TGCGCCACCGACTTACTTTGCCAGCGCACAGATACGCAGTATTTT	.	TRBV23-1	TRBJ2-3	.
CSARSGLAKNIQYF	TGCAGTGCTAGGTCCGGTTTAGCCAAAAACATTCAGTACTTC	few	TRBV20-1	TRBJ2-4	.
CATKDREQFGYTF	TGTGCCACTAAGGACAGGGAACAGTTTGGCTACACCTTC	.	TRBV7-2	TRBJ1-2	TRBD1
CSASSGSATEAFF	TGCAGTGCTAGTTCTGGATCGGCCACTGAAGCTTTCTTT	.	TRBV20-1	TRBJ1-1	.
CASSPEGPRTDTQYF	TGTGCCAGCAGCCCAGAGGGGCCTCGCACAGATACGCAGTATTTT	.	TRBV9	TRBJ2-3	.
CASSSSPGSGGMNTEAFF	TGTGCCAGCAGCAGCTCTCCGGGTTCTGGGGGAATGAACACTGAAGCTTTCTTT	.	TRBV7-6	TRBJ1-1	.
CASSSRGLEGALAKNIQYF	TGTGCCAGCAGCTCCCGGGGACTAGAGGGCGCACTAGCCAAAAACATTCAGTACTTC	.	TRBV7-2	TRBJ2-4	TRBD2
CASSQTPGLAKTYNEQFF	TGCGCCAGCAGCCAAACCCCGGGACTAGCGAAAACCTACAATGAGCAGTTCTTC	.	TRBV4-1	TRBJ2-1	TRBD2
CSSSAASGGAGGTQYF	TGTTCCAGCAGCGCCGCTAGCGGGGGGGCGGGCGGGACCCAGTACTTC	.	TRBV9	TRBJ2-5	TRBD2
CASSPGTSKTYEQYF	TGTGCCAGCAGTCCCGGGACTAGCAAAACCTACGAGCAGTACTTC	.	TRBV2	TRBJ2-7	TRBD2
CASSLTSGVTGELFF	TGTGCCAGCAGCCTTACTAGCGGAGTCACCGGGGAGCTGTTTTTT	.	TRBV6-2/TRBV6-3	TRBJ2-2	TRBD2
CASQTTGNTEAFF	TGTGCCAGCCAAACAACAGGGAACACTGAAGCTTTCTTT	.	TRBV6-1	TRBJ1-1	.
CASSLAGVVNQPQHF	TGTGCCAGCAGTTTAGCAGGGGTCGTCAATCAGCCCCAGCATTTT	.	TRBV28	TRBJ1-5	.
CASSLAGSTYGYTF	TGTGCCAGCAGCTTAGCGGGGAGTACCTATGGCTACACCTTC	few	TRBV7-9	TRBJ1-2	.
CASSLSEQAYNEQFF	TGTGCCAGCAGCCTCAGCGAGCAAGCCTACAATGAGCAGTTCTTC	.	TRBV7-9	TRBJ2-1	.
CASSHEGLNTEAFF	TGTGCCAGCTCCCACGAGGGGTTGAACACTGAAGCTTTCTTT	.	TRBV5-3	TRBJ1-1	.
CASSYSGGGGTQAYEQYF	TGTGCCAGCAGTTACTCGGGAGGAGGGGGCACCCAGGCCTACGAGCAGTACTTC	.	TRBV6-5	TRBJ2-7	.
CASSLGGDRDTEAFF	TGCGCCAGCAGCCTCGGGGGGGACAGGGACACTGAAGCTTTCTTT	few	TRBV4-1	TRBJ1-1	TRBD1
CASSFPGLAVGPDTQYF	TGTGCCAGCAGCTTCCCTGGACTAGCGGTGGGCCCAGATACGCAGTATTTT	few	TRBV7-9	TRBJ2-3	TRBD2
CASSPTLRSSGNTIYF	TGTGCCAGCAGCCCGACCCTCAGGAGCTCTGGAAACACCATATATTTT	.	TRBV3-1	TRBJ1-3	.
CASSLQGAYEKLFF	TGTGCCAGCAGCCTTCAGGGGGCATATGAAAAACTGTTTTTT	few	TRBV28	TRBJ1-4	TRBD1
CAWMKAGHTEAFF	TGTGCCTGGATGAAGGCGGGACACACTGAAGCTTTCTTT	few	TRBV30	TRBJ1-1	.
CASSLALRLPSEAGGYNEQFF	TGTGCCAGCAGTTTAGCGCTCCGACTGCCCTCTGAGGCAGGGGGATACAATGAGCAGTTCTTC	many	TRBV12-3/TRBV12-4	TRBJ2-1	TRBD1
CASSQAEDRLYGYTF	TGCGCCAGCAGCCAAGCCGAGGACAGACTCTATGGCTACACCTTC	few	TRBV4-1	TRBJ1-2	.
CASSLDPGRNQPQHF	TGTGCCAGCAGCTTAGACCCAGGGCGCAATCAGCCCCAGCATTTT	many	TRBV11-2	TRBJ1-5	.
CSATTAALAGDPNEQFF	TGCAGTGCTACGACCGCCGCACTAGCGGGCGACCCCAATGAGCAGTTCTTC	.	TRBV20-1	TRBJ2-1	TRBD2
CASSQSVDRGRGMNTEAFF	TGCGCCAGCAGTCAATCTGTGGACAGGGGGCGGGGGATGAACACTGAAGCTTTCTTT	.	TRBV23-1	TRBJ1-1	TRBD1
CASSPQGDSNYGYTF	TGTGCCAGCAGCCCACAGGGTGACAGTAACTATGGCTACACCTTC	.	TRBV9	TRBJ1-2	.
CATSVGQGAIPGELFF	TGTGCCACCAGCGTAGGACAGGGGGCTATACCCGGGGAGCTGTTTTTT	.	TRBV15	TRBJ2-2	TRBD1
CASRGPEGFVLTF	TGTGCCAGCAGGGGCCCAGAGGGCTTCGTCCTGACTTTC	few	TRBV12-3/TRBV12-4	TRBJ2-6	.
CASSSEATGVYYEQYF	TGTGCCAGCAGCTCAGAAGCGACAGGGGTATACTACGAGCAGTACTTC	many	TRBV7-2	TRBJ2-7	TRBD1
CASSEGEGRTEAFF	TGTGCCAGCAGTGAAGGGGAGGGGAGGACTGAAGCTTTCTTT	.	TRBV2	TRBJ1-1	.
CASSEDRVRYEQYF	TGTGCCAGCAGTGAAGACAGGGTACGCTACGAGCAGTACTTC	.	TRBV6-1	TRBJ2-7	.
CASSLARSSPNTGELFF	TGTGCCAGCAGCTTAGCACGGAGTAGTCCGAACACCGGGGAGCTGTTTTTT	.	TRBV7-2	TRBJ2-2	.
CSVEVPVAGRSYEQYF	TGCAGCGTTGAAGTCCCGGTAGCGGGTCGATCCTACGAGCAGTACTTC	few	TRBV29-1	TRBJ2-7	TRBD2
CASSLRRVTRNQPQHF	TGTGCCAGCAGCTTGAGGAGGGTGACTCGCAATCAGCCCCAGCATTTT	.	TRBV5-6	TRBJ1-5	.
CASSYSLVGVYGYTF	TGTGCCAGCAGTTACTCGCTCGTTGGGGTCTATGGCTACACCTTC	few	TRBV6-8	TRBJ1-2	.
CSGTGTGSNYGYTF	TGCAGCGGGACCGGGACAGGCTCTAACTATGGCTACACCTTC	.	TRBV29-1	TRBJ1-2	TRBD1
CASSHLDTRGMNTEAFF	TGCGCCAGCAGCCATCTTGACACCCGGGGGATGAACACTGAAGCTTTCTTT	.	TRBV4-1	TRBJ1-1	.
CASRTDVNTEAFF	TGTGCCAGCAGGACCGACGTGAACACTGAAGCTTTCTTT	few	TRBV6-2/TRBV6-3	TRBJ1-1	.
CASSYAGGNTEAFF	TGTGCCAGCAGTTACGCAGGGGGCAACACTGAAGCTTTCTTT	few	TRBV6-5	TRBJ1-1	TRBD1
CASSQDLAGDGYGYTF	TGTGCCAGCAGCCAAGATCTTGCGGGGGACGGATATGGCTACACCTTC	.	TRBV14	TRBJ1-2	.
CASSQSSVYTGELFF	TGTGCCAGCAGCCAATCCTCGGTGTACACCGGGGAGCTGTTTTTT	once	TRBV3-1	TRBJ2-2	.
CASSTGPAATYEQYF	TGTGCCAGCAGTACGGGACCTGCCGCAACCTACGAGCAGTACTTC	.	TRBV5-8	TRBJ2-7	.
CAISAGGGAHEQYF	TGTGCCATCAGTGCAGGTGGGGGGGCCCACGAGCAGTACTTC	once	TRBV10-3	TRBJ2-7	.